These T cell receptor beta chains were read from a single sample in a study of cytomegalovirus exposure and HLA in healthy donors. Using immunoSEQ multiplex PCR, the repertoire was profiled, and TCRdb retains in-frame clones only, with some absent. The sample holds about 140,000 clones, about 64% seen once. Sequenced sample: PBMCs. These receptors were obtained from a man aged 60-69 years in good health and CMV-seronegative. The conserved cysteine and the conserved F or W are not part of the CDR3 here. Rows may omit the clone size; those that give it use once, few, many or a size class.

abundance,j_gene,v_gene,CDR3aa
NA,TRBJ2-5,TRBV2,ASSESTVGGETQY
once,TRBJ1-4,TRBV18,ASSSRDSNEKLF
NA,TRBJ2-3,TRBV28,ASSKYSGTDTQY
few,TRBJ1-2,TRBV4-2,ASSQGRARDYGYT
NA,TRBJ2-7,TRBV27,ASSLGRRTYEQY
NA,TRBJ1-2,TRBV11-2,ASSLVGANYGYT
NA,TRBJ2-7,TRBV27,ASSPYRLDYEQY
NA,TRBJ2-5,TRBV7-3,ASSLNRGETQY
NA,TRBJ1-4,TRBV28,ASSLPGRGGRKEKLF
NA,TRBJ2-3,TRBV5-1,ASSLGTGGTDTQY
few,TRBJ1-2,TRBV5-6,ASSPRGTSGYT
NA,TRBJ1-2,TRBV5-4,ASSLDREGDGYT
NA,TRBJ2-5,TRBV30,AWRFPLDLLQETQY
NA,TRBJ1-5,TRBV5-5,ASSLRGGYGQPQH
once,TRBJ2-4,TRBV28,ASKAPGEYRAKNIQY
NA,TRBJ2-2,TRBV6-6,ASSYIKTGELF
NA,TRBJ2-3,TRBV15,ATSREGLAGDTQY
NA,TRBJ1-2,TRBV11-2,ASSLTGGGASYGYT
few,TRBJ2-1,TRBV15,ATSRPTSGASREQF
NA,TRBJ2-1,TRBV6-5,ASSLGLAGRDEQF
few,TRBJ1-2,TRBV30,ACDWGHGYT
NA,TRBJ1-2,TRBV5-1,ASSSPDRYGYT
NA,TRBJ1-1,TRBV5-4,ASSADRVNTEAF
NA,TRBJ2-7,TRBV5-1,ASSQDRGRVSEQY
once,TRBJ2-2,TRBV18,ASSRTSGANTGELF
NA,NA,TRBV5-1,ASSLSPAAEPFYEQY
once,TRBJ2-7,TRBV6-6,ASSDQGRGYEQY
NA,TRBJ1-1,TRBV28,ASSTANRETEAF
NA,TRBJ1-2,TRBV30,AWSGDRGPGYT
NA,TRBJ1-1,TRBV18,ASSPDRALEAF
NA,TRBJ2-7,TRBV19,ASSIDSGISYEQY
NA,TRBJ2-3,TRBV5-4,ASSLGGEGADTQY
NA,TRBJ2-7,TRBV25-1,ASGRQVYEQY
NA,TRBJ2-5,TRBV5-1,ASSSRTRPTQY
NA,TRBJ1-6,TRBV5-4,ASSSGTANSPLH
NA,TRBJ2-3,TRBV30,AWSVLLAGSSDTQY
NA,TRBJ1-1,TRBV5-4,ASSHNTEAF
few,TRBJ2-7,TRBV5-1,ASSFAAGEIYEQY
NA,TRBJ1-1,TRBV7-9,ASSLVSGGHTEAF
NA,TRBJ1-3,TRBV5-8,ASSRTGSGNTIY
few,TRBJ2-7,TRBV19,ASTPSGSQGANEQY
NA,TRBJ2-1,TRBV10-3,AISESGGGNEQF
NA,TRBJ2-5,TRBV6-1,ASSEISGKGETQY
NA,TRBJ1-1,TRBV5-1,ASSLAWRDSTEAF
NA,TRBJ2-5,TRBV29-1,SVEDYRREGQETQY
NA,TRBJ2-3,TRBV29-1,SANDFTDTQY
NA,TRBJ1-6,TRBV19,ASSIIGTLGSYSPLH
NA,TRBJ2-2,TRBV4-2,ASSQVGLAGVNTGELF
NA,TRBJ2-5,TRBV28,ASLEAEGNQY
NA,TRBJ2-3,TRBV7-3,ASSSLAVSTDTQY
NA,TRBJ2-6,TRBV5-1,ASSLAGTGASSGANVLT
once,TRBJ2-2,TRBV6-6,ASSYNPTANTGELF